The 11 T cell receptor beta chains below all came from one sample that was sequenced in a study of blood T cell repertoires in COVID-19. Clones were read by immunoSEQ multiplex PCR, and TCRdb kept only the in-frame ones, dropping some. The sample has roughly 200,000 clones, 70% to 80% seen once; the top ten hold roughly 7.8%. Source material: peripheral blood. These TCRs come from a woman in her forties or fifties with active or convalescent COVID-19.

V and J are TRBV7-2 and TRBJ2-2; D is possibly TRBD1 (5 bases). The V end lost 1 base, the J end lost 5 bases, and 11 bases lay between the germline ends. CDR1 and CDR2 from the germline V gene are SGHTA and FQGNSA. CDR3 length: 15 residues. The CDR3 is CASSLVQAGTGELFF. CDR3 nucleotide sequence: TGTGCCAGCAGCTTAGTTCAAGCAGGGACCGGGGAGCTGTTTTTT.

Comment on this clone: At one of its ends the junction is not consistent with the germline gene, which may arise from a read error. V usage is TRBV2 and J usage is TRBJ2-7; the match to TRBD1 covers 7 bases. Germline CDR1 and CDR2: SNHLY and FYNNEI. This CDR3 comprises 14 residues. The CDR3 DNA is TGTGCCACCAGTCCGGGACAGTCTTTTTACGAGCAGTACTTC. Translation gives CATSPGQSFYEQYF. The variable domain in full, with the rest retrieved from reference TRBV2 and TRBJ2-7, is EPEVTQTPSHQVTQMGQEVILRCVPISNHLYFYWYRQILGQKVEFLVSFYNNEISEKSEIFDDQFSVERPDGSNFTLKIRSTKLEDSAMYFCATSPGQSFYEQYFGPGTRLTVT.

The rearrangement uses TRBV13 and TRBJ2-2, with 8 nucleotides matching TRBD1. The CDR3 has 14 amino acids. Germline assignment: CDR1 PRHDT and CDR2 FYEKMQ (reference sequence). V shed 8 bases, J shed 3 bases, and the junction held 5 bases outside the gene matches. CDR3 sequence reads: CASRTGGYTGELFF. As DNA, the CDR3 is TGTGCCAGCCGAACAGGGGGATACACCGGGGAGCTGTTTTTT.

The rearrangement uses TRBV19 and TRBJ2-2; 8 bases match TRBD1. CDR1 LNHDA and CDR2 SQIVND come from the germline V gene (reference sequence). V dropped 7 bases and J dropped 5; count of bases not matched to a gene: 6. The CDR3 is 14 amino acids. The CDR3 spells CASTRTGPTGELFF. The CDR3, as DNA: TGTGCCAGTACTCGGACAGGGCCGACCGGGGAGCTGTTTTTT.

This clone was detected a few times. This sequence joins TRBV7-8 and TRBJ1-2; unclear D gene. Trimming removed 5 bases from V and 9 bases from J, with 22 bases in between. The CDR3 is 15 amino acids. Germline V gene lookup returns CDR1 SGHVS and CDR2 FQNEAQ. The CDR3 here is CASSHSRGPALRYTF. The CDR3 bases are TGTGCCAGCAGCCACTCCAGAGGGCCGGCCCTGCGCTACACCTTC.

This clone was recorded only once. The chain combines TRBV7-2 with TRBJ1-1, with 7 nucleotides matching TRBD1. CDR1 and CDR2 (germline): SGHTA, FQGNSA. Trimming cost V 5 bases and J 7 bases; bases outside gene matches: 13. This CDR3 has 15 amino acids. The CDR3 is CASSSQGGPGGEAFF. CDR3 sequence (DNA): TGTGCCAGCAGCAGCCAGGGGGGACCTGGTGGTGAAGCTTTCTTT.

This clone was recorded at least ten times. DNA for the CDR3: TGTGCCAGTAGTAGGACAGGGGGCAATCAGCCCCAGCATTTT. Translating gives CASSRTGGNQPQHF. The chain links TRBV19 to TRBJ1-5; 9 nucleotides line up with TRBD1. Germline assignment: CDR1 LNHDA and CDR2 SQIVND (reference sequence). The CDR3 consists of 14 residues. Losses at the gene ends were 4 bases for V and 2 bases for J; bases not matched to a gene: 0.

The V gene is TRBV5-1, the J gene TRBJ2-7, with TRBD1 as a possible D gene (6 bases). CDR3 length equals 11 residues. V lost 2 bases and J lost 10, with 10 bases in between. Germline V gives CDR1 SGHRS, CDR2 YFSETQ. The CDR3 is CASSLQGPQYF. DNA of the CDR3: TGCGCCAGCAGCTTACAGGGACCCCAGTACTTC.

This clone was seen only a few times. The chain has TRBV19 and TRBJ2-2; 9 positions agree with TRBD1. Unmatched junction bases numbered 3, after V lost 6 bases and J lost 4 bases. This CDR3 spans 14 amino acids. Germline-derived CDR1 and CDR2 are LNHDA and SQIVND (reference sequence). CDR3 protein: CASRGQGFTGELFF. The CDR3 bases are TGTGCCAGTAGGGGACAGGGTTTCACCGGGGAGCTGTTTTTT.

This chain uses TRBV3-1 (or the pseudogene TRBV3-2) with TRBJ1-6, with 7 bases that match TRBD1. The CDR3 contains 15 residues. Germline CDR1 LGHDT, CDR2 YNNKEL (reference sequence). Trimming at V came to 1 base and at J to 7 bases, leaving 4 bases not matched to a gene. The DNA of the CDR3 is TGTGCCAGCAGCCAAGTAGGGACAGAGAATTCACCCCTCCACTTT. Translated, it gives CASSQVGTENSPLHF.

J is TRBJ2-7 and V is TRBV7-7, with 11 nucleotides matching TRBD1. Germline V gives CDR1 SSHAT, CDR2 FNYEAQ (reference sequence). Trimming removed 4 bases from V and 4 bases from J; junction bases left unmatched: 6. The CDR3 runs 15 residues. Written as DNA, the CDR3 is TGTGCCAGCAGCTCGAGGACAGGGGGCTCGTACGAGCAGTACTTC. The encoded protein is CASSSRTGGSYEQYF.